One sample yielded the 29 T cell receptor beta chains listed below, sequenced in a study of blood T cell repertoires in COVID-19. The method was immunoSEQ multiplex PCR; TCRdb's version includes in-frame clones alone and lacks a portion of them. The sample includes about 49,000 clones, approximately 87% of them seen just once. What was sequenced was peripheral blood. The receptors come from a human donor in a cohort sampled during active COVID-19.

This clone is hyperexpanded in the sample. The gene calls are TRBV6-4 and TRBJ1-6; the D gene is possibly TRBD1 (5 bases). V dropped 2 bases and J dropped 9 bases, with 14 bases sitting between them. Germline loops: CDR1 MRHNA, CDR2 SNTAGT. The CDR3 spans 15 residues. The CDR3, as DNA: TGTGCCAGCAGTGACGTCCCCGGGGGGTTTTCACCCCTCCACTTT. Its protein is CASSDVPGGFSPLHF.

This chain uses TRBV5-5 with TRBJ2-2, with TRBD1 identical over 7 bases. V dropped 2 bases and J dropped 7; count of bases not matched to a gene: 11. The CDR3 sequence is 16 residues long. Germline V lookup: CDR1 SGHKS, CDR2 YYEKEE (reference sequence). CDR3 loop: CASSFHPDRASGELFF. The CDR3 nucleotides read TGTGCCAGCAGCTTCCACCCCGACAGGGCTAGCGGGGAGCTGTTTTTT. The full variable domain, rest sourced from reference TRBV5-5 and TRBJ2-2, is DAGVTQSPTHLIKTRGQQVTLRCSPISGHKSVSWYQQVLGQGPQFIFQYYEKEERGRGNFPDRFSARQFPNYSSELNVNALLLGDSALYLCASSFHPDRASGELFFGEGSRLTVL.

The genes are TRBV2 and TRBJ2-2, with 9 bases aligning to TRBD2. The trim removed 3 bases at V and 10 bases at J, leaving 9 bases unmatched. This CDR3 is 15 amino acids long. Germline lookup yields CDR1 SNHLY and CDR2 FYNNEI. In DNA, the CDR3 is TGTGCCAGCAGTGACCCGGACTCTAGCGGGGTGGAGCTGTTTTTT. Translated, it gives CASSDPDSSGVELFF. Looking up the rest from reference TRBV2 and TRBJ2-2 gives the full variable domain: EPEVTQTPSHQVTQMGQEVILRCVPISNHLYFYWYRQILGQKVEFLVSFYNNEISEKSEIFDDQFSVERPDGSNFTLKIRSTKLEDSAMYFCASSDPDSSGVELFFGEGSRLTVL.

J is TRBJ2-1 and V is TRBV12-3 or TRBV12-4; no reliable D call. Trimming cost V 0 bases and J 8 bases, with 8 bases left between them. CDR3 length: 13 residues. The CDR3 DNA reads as TGTGCCAGCAGTTTAGCGCGGAGCTATGAGCAGTTCTTC. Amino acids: CASSLARSYEQFF.

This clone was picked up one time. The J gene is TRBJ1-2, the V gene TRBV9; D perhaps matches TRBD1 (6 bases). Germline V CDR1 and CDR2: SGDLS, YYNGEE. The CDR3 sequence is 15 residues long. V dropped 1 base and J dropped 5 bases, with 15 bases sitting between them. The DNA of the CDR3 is TGTGCCAGCAGCGTACGAGACAGGTCCCCTTATGGCTACACCTTC. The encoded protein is CASSVRDRSPYGYTF.

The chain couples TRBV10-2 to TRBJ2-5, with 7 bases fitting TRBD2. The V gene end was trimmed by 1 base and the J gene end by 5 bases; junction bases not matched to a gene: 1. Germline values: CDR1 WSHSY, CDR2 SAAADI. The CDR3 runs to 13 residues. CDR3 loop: CASSEWRGETQYF. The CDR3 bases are TGCGCCAGCAGTGAGTGGCGGGGGGAGACCCAGTACTTC.

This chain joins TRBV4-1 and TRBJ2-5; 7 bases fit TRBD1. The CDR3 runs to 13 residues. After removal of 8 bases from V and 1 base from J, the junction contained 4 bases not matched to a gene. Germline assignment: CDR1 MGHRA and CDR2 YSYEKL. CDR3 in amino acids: CASGQGVQETQYF. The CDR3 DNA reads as TGCGCCAGCGGTCAGGGGGTCCAAGAGACCCAGTACTTC.

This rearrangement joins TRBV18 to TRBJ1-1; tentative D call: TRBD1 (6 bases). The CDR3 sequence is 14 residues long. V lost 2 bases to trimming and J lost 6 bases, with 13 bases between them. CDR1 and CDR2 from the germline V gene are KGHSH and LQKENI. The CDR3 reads CASSPTDSGAEAFF. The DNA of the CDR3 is TGTGCCAGCTCACCAACGGACAGCGGGGCTGAAGCTTTCTTT.

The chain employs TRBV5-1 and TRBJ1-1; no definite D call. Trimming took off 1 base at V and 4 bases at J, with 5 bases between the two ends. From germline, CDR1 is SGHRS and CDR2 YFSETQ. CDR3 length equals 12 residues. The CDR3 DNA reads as TGCGCCAGCAGCTTGCTGTCCACTGAAGCTTTCTTT. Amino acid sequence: CASSLLSTEAFF.

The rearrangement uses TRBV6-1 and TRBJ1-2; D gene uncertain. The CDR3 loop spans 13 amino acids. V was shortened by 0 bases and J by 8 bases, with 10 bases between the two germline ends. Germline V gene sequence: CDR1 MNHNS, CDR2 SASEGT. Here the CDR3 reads CASSEALPGGYTF. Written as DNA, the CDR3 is TGTGCCAGCAGTGAAGCGCTTCCAGGCGGCTACACCTTC.

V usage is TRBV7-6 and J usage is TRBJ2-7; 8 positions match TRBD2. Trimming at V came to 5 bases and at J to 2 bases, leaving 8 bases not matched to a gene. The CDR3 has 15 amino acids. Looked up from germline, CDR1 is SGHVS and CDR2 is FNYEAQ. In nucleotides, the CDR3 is TGTGCCAGCAGCCTGTCCGGGGGGGGTCCCTACGAGCAGTACTTC. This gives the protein CASSLSGGGPYEQYF.

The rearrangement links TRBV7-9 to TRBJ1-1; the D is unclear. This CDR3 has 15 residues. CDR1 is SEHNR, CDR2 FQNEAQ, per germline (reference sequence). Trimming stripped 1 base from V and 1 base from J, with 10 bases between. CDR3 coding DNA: TGTGCCAGCAGCTTAGAAGCAGGTTCGAACACTGAAGCTTTCTTT. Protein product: CASSLEAGSNTEAFF.

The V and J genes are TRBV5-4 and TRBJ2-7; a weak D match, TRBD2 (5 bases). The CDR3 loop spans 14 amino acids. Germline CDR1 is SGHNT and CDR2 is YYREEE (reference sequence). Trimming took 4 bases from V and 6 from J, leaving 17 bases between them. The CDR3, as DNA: TGTGCCAGCAGCCGTGGACGGACTTGGGGCGAGCAGTACTTC. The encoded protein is CASSRGRTWGEQYF.

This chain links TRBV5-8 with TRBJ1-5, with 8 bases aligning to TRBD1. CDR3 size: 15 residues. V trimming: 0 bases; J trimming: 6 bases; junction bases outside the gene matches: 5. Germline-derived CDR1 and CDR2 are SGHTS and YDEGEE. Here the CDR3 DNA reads TGTGCCAGCAGCTTGGGGACAGGGATGCGTCAGCCCCAGCATTTT. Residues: CASSLGTGMRQPQHF.

CDR3 residues: CAWTRLGQGEKLFF. The CDR3 DNA reads as TGTGCCTGGACTCGCCTCGGCCAGGGCGAAAAACTGTTTTTT. The J gene is TRBJ1-4, the V gene TRBV30; perhaps TRBD1 as D (5 bases). The CDR3 covers 14 residues. From germline, CDR1 is GTSNPN and CDR2 SVGIG (reference sequence). The V gene lost 4 bases and the J gene lost 8 bases, with 17 bases spanning the gap.

The CDR3 is CASGGQHYGYTF. CDR3 bases: TGTGCCAGCGGGGGACAGCACTATGGCTACACCTTC. The V and J genes are TRBV2 and TRBJ1-2; 7 nucleotides align to TRBD1. Germline assignment: CDR1 SNHLY and CDR2 FYNNEI. CDR3 length equals 12 residues. The J segment lost 3 bases and the V segment lost 8 bases, leaving 3 bases of the junction unmatched.

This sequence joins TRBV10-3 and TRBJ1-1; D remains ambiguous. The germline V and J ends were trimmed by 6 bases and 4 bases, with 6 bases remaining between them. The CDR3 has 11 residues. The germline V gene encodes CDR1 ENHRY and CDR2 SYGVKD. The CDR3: CAISRGTEAFF. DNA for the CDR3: TGTGCCATCAGCCGGGGCACTGAAGCTTTCTTT.

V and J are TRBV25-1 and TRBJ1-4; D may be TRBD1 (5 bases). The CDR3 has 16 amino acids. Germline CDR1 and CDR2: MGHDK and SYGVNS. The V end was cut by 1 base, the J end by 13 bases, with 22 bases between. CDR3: CASSESWGGSRGGLFF. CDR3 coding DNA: TGTGCCAGCAGTGAATCTTGGGGTGGATCGAGGGGAGGACTGTTTTTT. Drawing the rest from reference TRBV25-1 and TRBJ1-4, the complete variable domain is EADIYQTPRYLVIGTGKKITLECSQTMGHDKMYWYQQDPGMELHLIHYSYGVNSTEKGDLSSESTVSRIRTEHFPLTLESARPSHTSQYLCASSESWGGSRGGLFFGSGTQLSVL.

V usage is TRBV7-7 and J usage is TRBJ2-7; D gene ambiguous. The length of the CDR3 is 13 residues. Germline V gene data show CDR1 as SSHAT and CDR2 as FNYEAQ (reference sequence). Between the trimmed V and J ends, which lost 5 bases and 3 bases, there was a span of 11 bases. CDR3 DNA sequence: TGTGCCAGCAGCCCGAGTCCCTTCTACGAGCAGTACTTC. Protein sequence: CASSPSPFYEQYF.

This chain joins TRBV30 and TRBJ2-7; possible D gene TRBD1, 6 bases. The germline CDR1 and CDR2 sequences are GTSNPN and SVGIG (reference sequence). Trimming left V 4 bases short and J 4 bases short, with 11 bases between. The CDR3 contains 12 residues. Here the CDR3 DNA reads TGTGCCTGGACAACAGGGTTTTACGAGCAGTACTTC. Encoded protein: CAWTTGFYEQYF.

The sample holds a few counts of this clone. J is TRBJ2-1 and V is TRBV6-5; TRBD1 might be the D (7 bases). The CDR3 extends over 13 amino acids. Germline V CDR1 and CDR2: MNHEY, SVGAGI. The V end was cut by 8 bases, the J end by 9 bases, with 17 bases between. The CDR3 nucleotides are TGTGCCAGCTGTCTTACAGGGGAGGCTGAGCAGTTCTTC. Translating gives CASCLTGEAEQFF.

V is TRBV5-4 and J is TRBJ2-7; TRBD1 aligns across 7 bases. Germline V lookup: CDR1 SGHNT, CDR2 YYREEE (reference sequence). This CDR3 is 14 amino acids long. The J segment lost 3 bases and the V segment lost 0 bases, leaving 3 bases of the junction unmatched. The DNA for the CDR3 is TGTGCCAGCAGCTTGGGGGGGACAGACTACGAGCAGTACTTC. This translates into CASSLGGTDYEQYF.

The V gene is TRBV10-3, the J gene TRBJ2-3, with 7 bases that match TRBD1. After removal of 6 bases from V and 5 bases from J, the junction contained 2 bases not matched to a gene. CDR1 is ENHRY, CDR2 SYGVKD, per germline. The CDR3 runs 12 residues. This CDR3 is CAIRDREDTQYF. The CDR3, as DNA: TGTGCCATCAGAGACAGGGAAGATACGCAGTATTTT.

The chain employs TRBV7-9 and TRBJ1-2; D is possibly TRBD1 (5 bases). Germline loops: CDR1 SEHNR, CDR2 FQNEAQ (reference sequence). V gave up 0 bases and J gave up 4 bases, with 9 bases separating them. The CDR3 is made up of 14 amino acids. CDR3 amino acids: CASSLASTVYGYTF. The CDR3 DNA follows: TGTGCCAGCAGCTTAGCTTCGACAGTCTATGGCTACACCTTC.

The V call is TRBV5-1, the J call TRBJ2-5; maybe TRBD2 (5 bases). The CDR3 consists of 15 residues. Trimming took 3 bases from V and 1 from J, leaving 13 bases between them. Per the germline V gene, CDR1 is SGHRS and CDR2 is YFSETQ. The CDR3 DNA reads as TGCGCCAGCAGCTCCGGGCCGGGATTCCAAGAGACCCAGTACTTC. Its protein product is CASSSGPGFQETQYF.

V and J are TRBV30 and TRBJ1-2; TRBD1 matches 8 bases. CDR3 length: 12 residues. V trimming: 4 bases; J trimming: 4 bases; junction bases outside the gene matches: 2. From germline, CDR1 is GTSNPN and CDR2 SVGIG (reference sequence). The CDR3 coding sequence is TGTGCCTGGACAGGGGGCGCCTATGGCTACACCTTC. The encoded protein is CAWTGGAYGYTF.

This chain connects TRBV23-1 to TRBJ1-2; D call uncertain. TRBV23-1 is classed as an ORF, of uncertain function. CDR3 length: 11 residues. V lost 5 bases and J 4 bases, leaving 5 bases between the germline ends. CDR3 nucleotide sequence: TGCGCCAGCAGTGGGAGCTATGGCTACACCTTC. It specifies CASSGSYGYTF.

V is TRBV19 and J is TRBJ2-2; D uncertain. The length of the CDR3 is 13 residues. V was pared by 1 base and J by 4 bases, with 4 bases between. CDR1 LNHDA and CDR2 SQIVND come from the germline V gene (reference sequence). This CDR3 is CASSIGATGELFF. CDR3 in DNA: TGTGCCAGTAGTATAGGCGCCACCGGGGAGCTGTTTTTT.

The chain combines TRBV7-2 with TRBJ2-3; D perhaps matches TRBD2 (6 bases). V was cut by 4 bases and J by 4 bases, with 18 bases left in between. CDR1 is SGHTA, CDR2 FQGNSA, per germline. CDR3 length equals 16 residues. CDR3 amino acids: CASSSLLGGFADTQYF. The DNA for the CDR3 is TGTGCCAGCAGCTCCCTCCTTGGGGGGTTCGCAGATACGCAGTATTTT.